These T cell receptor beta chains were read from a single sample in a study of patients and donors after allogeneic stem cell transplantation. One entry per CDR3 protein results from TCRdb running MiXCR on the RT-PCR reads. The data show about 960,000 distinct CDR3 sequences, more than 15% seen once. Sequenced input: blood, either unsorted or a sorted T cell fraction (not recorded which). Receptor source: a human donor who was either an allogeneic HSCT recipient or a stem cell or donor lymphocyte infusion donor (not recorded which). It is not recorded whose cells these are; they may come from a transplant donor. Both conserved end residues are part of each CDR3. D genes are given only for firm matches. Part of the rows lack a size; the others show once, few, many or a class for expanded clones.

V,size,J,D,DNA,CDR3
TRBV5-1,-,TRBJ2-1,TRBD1,TGCGCCAGCAGCTGGGGGGGACAGGGGCCGGTCAATGAGCAGTTCTTC,CASSWGGQGPVNEQFF
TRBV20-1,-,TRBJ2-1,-,TGCAGTGCTCTCTCGGGGTCGGACAATGAGCAGTTCTTC,CSALSGSDNEQFF
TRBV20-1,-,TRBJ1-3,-,TGCAGTGCTAACAAACAGGATTCAAACACCATATATTTT,CSANKQDSNTIYF
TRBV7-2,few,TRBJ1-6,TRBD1,TGTGCCAGCAGGGGGACAGGGAAATATAATTCACCCCTCCACTTT,CASRGTGKYNSPLHF
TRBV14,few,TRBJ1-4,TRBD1,TGTGCCAGCAGCCAAGACCGGACAGGGGGAGAAAAACTGTTTTTT,CASSQDRTGGEKLFF
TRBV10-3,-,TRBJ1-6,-,TGTGCCATCAGTGAGCTCATGGGGGCCCTCCCGGGCGATTCACCCCTCCACTTT,CAISELMGALPGDSPLHF
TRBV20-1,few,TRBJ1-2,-,TGCAGTGCTCTCCTCGACAGCAACTATGGCTACACCTTC,CSALLDSNYGYTF
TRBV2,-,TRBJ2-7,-,TGTGCCAGCAGTCGACTAGAATACGAGCAGTACTTC,CASSRLEYEQYF
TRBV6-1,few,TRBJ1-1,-,TGTGCCAGCAGTGCTCGGGGGGCTCCTCCTGAAGCTTTCTTT,CASSARGAPPEAFF
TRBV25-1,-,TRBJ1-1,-,TGTGCCAGCAGTGATAGGGATGAAGCTTTCTTT,CASSDRDEAFF
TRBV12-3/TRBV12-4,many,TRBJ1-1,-,TGTGCCAGCAGTTTCAGTTCGGGTAACACTGAAGCTTTCTTT,CASSFSSGNTEAFF
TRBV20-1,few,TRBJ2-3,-,TGCAGTGCTGTTTTGGATACGCAGTATTTT,CSAVLDTQYF
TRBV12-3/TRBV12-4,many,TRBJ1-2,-,TGTGCCAGCAGTTTGCAGACTAACTATGGCTACACCTTC,CASSLQTNYGYTF
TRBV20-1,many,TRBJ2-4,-,TGCAGTGCCCCACTAGGGAAAACATCCCAGTACTTC,CSAPLGKTSQYF
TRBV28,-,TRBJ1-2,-,TGTGCCAGCAGTCGCTATCGGATCTATGGCTACACCTTC,CASSRYRIYGYTF
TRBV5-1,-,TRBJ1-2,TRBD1,TGCGCCAGCACCCGGGACAGGCACTATGGCTACACCTTC,CASTRDRHYGYTF
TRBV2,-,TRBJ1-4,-,TGTGCCAGCAGTGAAGAGGTGGGACGCCGGCGTTTT,CASSEEVGRRRF
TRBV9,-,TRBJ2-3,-,TGTGCCAGCAGCGTCCGGGACGGAATATACACAGATACGCAGTATTTT,CASSVRDGIYTDTQYF
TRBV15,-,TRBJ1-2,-,TGTGCCACCAGCAGAGAGGAAGGAGGGTATGGCTACACCTTC,CATSREEGGYGYTF
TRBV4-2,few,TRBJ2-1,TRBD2,TGTGCCAGCAGCAAAATGGGACTAGAGGGGGGAAATGAGCAGTTCTTC,CASSKMGLEGGNEQFF
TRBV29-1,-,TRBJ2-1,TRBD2,TGCAGCGTTGAAGAGCGGGAGGGCGTCTTCGGGAATGAGCAGTTCTTC,CSVEEREGVFGNEQFF
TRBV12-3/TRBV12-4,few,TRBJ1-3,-,TGTGCCAGCACCCCTGGGGGCACCATATATTTT,CASTPGGTIYF
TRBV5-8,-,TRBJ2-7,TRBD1,TGTGCCAGCAGCTTACGACAGGGTTACCTCTACGAGCAGTACTTC,CASSLRQGYLYEQYF
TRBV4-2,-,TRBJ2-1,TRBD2,TGTGCCAGCAGCCAAGGGTTATCGAGCGGGAGTTTCTATGAGCAGTTCTTC,CASSQGLSSGSFYEQFF
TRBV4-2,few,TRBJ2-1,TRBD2,TGTGCCAGCAGCCAAGATTCCAGCGGGAGAGGTAATGAGCAGTTCTTC,CASSQDSSGRGNEQFF
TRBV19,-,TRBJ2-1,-,TGTGCCAGTAGCAAACTAGAGGGGGGCTACAATGAGCAGTTCTTC,CASSKLEGGYNEQFF
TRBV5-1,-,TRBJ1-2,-,TGCGCCAGCAGCTTAATCGGGACTCCTGGGGGCTACACCTTC,CASSLIGTPGGYTF
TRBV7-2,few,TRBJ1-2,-,TGTGCCAGCAGCTCTTATCAGATTAACTATGGCTACACCTTC,CASSSYQINYGYTF
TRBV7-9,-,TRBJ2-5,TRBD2,TGTGCCAGCAGCCCCCCGTCTGCGGGGGGGCCAGAGACCCAGTACTTC,CASSPPSAGGPETQYF
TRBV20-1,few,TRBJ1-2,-,TGCAGTGCTAGTGGAAAGGGCTATGGCTACACCTTC,CSASGKGYGYTF
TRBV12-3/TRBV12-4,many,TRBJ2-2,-,TGTGCCAGCAGTTTATCTCCGGGTGCCACCGGGGAGCTGTTTTTT,CASSLSPGATGELFF
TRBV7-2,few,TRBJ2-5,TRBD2,TGTGCCAGCAGCAAATTACCGGGACTAGAAATGGAGACCCAGTACTTC,CASSKLPGLEMETQYF
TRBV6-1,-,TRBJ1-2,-,TGTGCCAGCAGCCGCCATCGGGGGAGCTATGGCTACACCTTC,CASSRHRGSYGYTF
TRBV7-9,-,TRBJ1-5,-,TGTGCCAGCAGCTTAGATAGTACCGCTAGCAATCAGCCCCAGCATTTT,CASSLDSTASNQPQHF
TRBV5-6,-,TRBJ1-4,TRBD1,TGTGCCAGCAGCTCAATTCAGGGGGCGCGAGCTAATGAAAAACTGTTTTTT,CASSSIQGARANEKLFF
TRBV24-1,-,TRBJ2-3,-,TGTGCCACCAGTGGGCCGGGACTGAGCGCGGGGACGCAGTATTTT,CATSGPGLSAGTQYF
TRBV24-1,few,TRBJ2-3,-,TGTGCCACCAGTGATTTAGGTTCGGGGTCCGAAGATACGCAGTATTTT,CATSDLGSGSEDTQYF
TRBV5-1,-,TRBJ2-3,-,TGCGCCAGCAGACTTGGATTGGACCAGAGCACAGATACGCAGTATTTT,CASRLGLDQSTDTQYF
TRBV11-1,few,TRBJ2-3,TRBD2,TGTGCCAGCAGCTCCCCTGGGACTAGCGGGGGAAACACAGATACGCAGTATTTT,CASSSPGTSGGNTDTQYF
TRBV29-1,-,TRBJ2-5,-,TGCAGCGTTTTTAGCAGCACAGAGACCCAGTACTTC,CSVFSSTETQYF
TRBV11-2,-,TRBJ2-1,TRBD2,TGTGCCAGCAGGGGACTAGCGGGAGGGCCTCGTTCCTACAATGAGCAGTTCTTC,CASRGLAGGPRSYNEQFF
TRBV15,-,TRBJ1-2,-,TGTGCCACCAGCAGAGATCTCACAGCTCCTAACTATGGCTACACCTTC,CATSRDLTAPNYGYTF
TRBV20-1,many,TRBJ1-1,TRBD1,TGCAGTGCGGGACAGGGGGCCACGGGGAGCACTGAAGCTTTCTTT,CSAGQGATGSTEAFF
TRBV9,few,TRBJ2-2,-,TGTGCCAGCAGCGTAGTCAGCGGACCGAACACCGGGGAGCTGTTTTTT,CASSVVSGPNTGELFF
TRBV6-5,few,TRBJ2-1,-,TGTGCCAGCAAGAGGACTAACAATGAGCAGTTCTTC,CASKRTNNEQFF
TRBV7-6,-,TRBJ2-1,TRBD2,TGTGCCAGCAGCTTAGCACTAGCGGGGAATGAGCAGTTCTTC,CASSLALAGNEQFF
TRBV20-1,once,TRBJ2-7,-,TGCAGTGTGGGCGGGGTCTACGAGCAGTACTTC,CSVGGVYEQYF
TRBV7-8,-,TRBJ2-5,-,TGTGCCAGCAGCTTAGGGCGCCCGGGGGCCAATGGTGGGCGGACCCAGTACTTC,CASSLGRPGANGGRTQYF
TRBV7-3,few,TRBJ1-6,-,TGTGCCAGCAGCTTACGACCCTATAATTCACCCCTCCACTTT,CASSLRPYNSPLHF
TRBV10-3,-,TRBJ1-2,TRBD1,TGTGCCATCAGCCCCGACAGGGTGGGCAACTATGGCTACACCTTC,CAISPDRVGNYGYTF
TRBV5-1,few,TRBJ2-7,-,TGCGCCAGCAGCTTGAACAGCCGCTCCTACGAGCAGTACTTC,CASSLNSRSYEQYF
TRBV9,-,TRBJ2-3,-,TGTGCCAGCAGCCCGGGGACGGAGTCACGCACAGATACGCAGTATTTT,CASSPGTESRTDTQYF
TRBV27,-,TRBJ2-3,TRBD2,TGTGCCAGCAGCAGGACTAGCGGGAGGGCCAGGTTTAGCACAGATACGCAGTATTTT,CASSRTSGRARFSTDTQYF
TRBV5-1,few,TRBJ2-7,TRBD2,TGCGCCAGCAGCTCCAGCGGGAGGGTAACCTACGAGCAGTACTTC,CASSSSGRVTYEQYF